These 16 T cell receptor beta chains were sequenced from one sample in a study of T cells in Graves' hyperthyroidism and ophthalmopathy. Researchers took RNA transcripts and amplified the TCR beta CDR3 regions from them. Using the HTBI primer set, a first-round RT-PCR was run on the TCR CDR3. TCRdb reanalysed the multiplex PCR reads using MiXCR and keeps one entry per CDR3 protein. The sample contains almost 500,000 distinct CDR3 sequences, 22% of which appear only once. The sequenced material came from blood. The receptor source for this set is a woman aged 70-85 years with Graves' ophthalmopathy.

This clonotype has a count of ten or more. The V and J genes are TRBV27 and TRBJ1-1; 7 nucleotides match TRBD1. The CDR3 runs 14 residues. The junction had 9 bases not matched to a gene; V was cut back by 8 bases and J by 3 bases. CDR1 is MNHEY and CDR2 is SMNVEV in the germline V gene (reference sequence). The CDR3 bases are TGTGCCAGCCGAGAGACAGGGCCCCACACTGAAGCTTTCTTT. This encodes CASRETGPHTEAFF.

This clonotype was observed many times. The rearrangement uses TRBV7-8 and TRBJ2-1; TRBD1 agrees at 8 bases. Germline V gene sequence: CDR1 SGHVS, CDR2 FQNEAQ. This CDR3 spans 16 amino acids. V was pared by 5 bases and J by 0 bases, with 6 bases of the junction left unmatched. CDR3 in amino acids: CASSRRTGSSYNEQFF. The CDR3 DNA follows: TGTGCCAGCAGCCGTCGGACAGGGAGCTCCTACAATGAGCAGTTCTTC.

The rearrangement uses TRBV6-5 and TRBJ1-1, with 9 bases fitting TRBD1. This CDR3 is built from 18 residues. Per the germline V gene, CDR1 is MNHEY and CDR2 is SVGAGI. The V gene end was trimmed by 2 bases and the J gene end by 5 bases; junction bases not matched to a gene: 15. The CDR3 bases are TGTGCCAGCAGTTACCCACCTTGGACAGGGGATACAGCGACTGAAGCTTTCTTT. Protein sequence: CASSYPPWTGDTATEAFF.

The V and J genes are TRBV10-3 and TRBJ1-2; D call uncertain. Germline V CDR1 and CDR2: ENHRY, SYGVKD. V was clipped by 0 bases and J by 6 bases, with 2 bases between them. CDR3 size: 11 residues. The CDR3 reads CAISESNGYTF. The CDR3 bases are TGTGCCATCAGTGAGTCTAATGGCTACACCTTC.

This clonotype has ten or more counts. This chain links TRBV27 with TRBJ1-5, with TRBD1 identical over 7 bases. The CDR3 is 14 amino acids. With 7 bases clipped from V and 7 bases from J, the junction kept 10 bases outside the gene matches. Germline lookup yields CDR1 MNHEY and CDR2 SMNVEV (reference sequence). The CDR3: CASNFRGSKQPQHF. CDR3 nucleotides: TGTGCCAGCAATTTCAGGGGGTCGAAACAGCCCCAGCATTTT.

V and J are TRBV9 and TRBJ2-7, with TRBD2 matching 11 bases. Germline CDR1 SGDLS, CDR2 YYNGEE. The CDR3 sequence is 16 residues long. With 0 bases clipped from V and 5 bases from J, the junction kept 7 bases outside the gene matches. The CDR3 here is CASSVALAGGLHEQYF. The CDR3, as DNA: TGTGCCAGCAGCGTAGCTCTAGCGGGAGGATTACACGAGCAGTACTTC.

The chain employs TRBV19 and TRBJ2-7, with TRBD2 matching over 9 bases. With V trimmed by 5 bases and J by 5 bases, 4 bases remained unmatched. This CDR3 has 13 residues. CDR1 LNHDA and CDR2 SQIVND come from the germline V gene (reference sequence). This chain's CDR3 is CASSEASGDEQYF. CDR3 sequence (DNA): TGTGCCAGTAGTGAGGCTAGCGGGGACGAGCAGTACTTC.

This clonotype appeared many times. The CDR3 DNA sequence: TGTGCCAGCAGCCCACGTTCCAATTCCCAGGGCGAGCAGTACTTC. Protein: CASSPRSNSQGEQYF. This chain joins TRBV11-2 and TRBJ2-7, with D possibly matching TRBD1 (5 bases). The CDR3 is 15 amino acids. The ends were cut back, 5 bases at V and 6 bases at J, with 20 bases in the middle. Looked up from germline, CDR1 is SGHAT and CDR2 is FQNNGV.

This clonotype was picked up a small number of times. V usage is TRBV27 and J usage is TRBJ1-5; D is possibly TRBD1 (6 bases). CDR1 MNHEY and CDR2 SMNVEV come from the germline V gene (reference sequence). The CDR3 extends over 13 amino acids. V was clipped by 5 bases and J by 6 bases, with 11 bases between them. CDR3 in amino acids: CASSRPGVQPQHF. The CDR3 bases are TGTGCCAGCAGTCGACCAGGGGTTCAGCCCCAGCATTTT.

The sample holds a few counts of this clonotype. The chain is built from TRBV5-1 and TRBJ2-3, with unresolved D. Looked up from germline, CDR1 is SGHRS and CDR2 is YFSETQ. V was trimmed by 1 base and J by 2 bases, leaving 8 bases between them. The CDR3 length is 14 residues. The CDR3 bases are TGCGCCAGCAGCTTGTCGCCCCCCACAGATACGCAGTATTTT. Amino acid sequence: CASSLSPPTDTQYF.

Many counts were recorded for this clonotype. The CDR3 protein is CASSEGAGTGGDEQYF. In nucleotides, the CDR3 is TGTGCCAGCAGTGAAGGCGCCGGGACAGGGGGCGACGAGCAGTACTTC. The chain recombines TRBV2 with TRBJ2-7, with TRBD1 matching 12 bases. The CDR3 length is 16 residues. V lost 1 base, J lost 5 bases, and 6 bases stayed unmatched. The germline V gene has CDR1 SNHLY and CDR2 FYNNEI.

The chain has TRBV10-2 and TRBJ1-1, with a weak D call TRBD1 (6 bases). Trimming removed 2 bases from V and 6 bases from J, with 13 bases in between. From germline, CDR1 is WSHSY and CDR2 SAAADI. The CDR3 loop spans 14 amino acids. The chain's CDR3 is CASSEVQGISEAFF. DNA of the CDR3: TGCGCCAGCAGTGAGGTGCAGGGGATCTCTGAAGCTTTCTTT.

The chain carries TRBV25-1 and TRBJ1-5; a possible D gene is TRBD1 (5 bases). The V gene lost 1 base and the J gene lost 7 bases, with 14 bases spanning the gap. Germline-derived CDR1 and CDR2 are MGHDK and SYGVNS. The CDR3 is 15 residues long. CDR3 nucleotide sequence: TGTGCCAGCAGTGAATGGGGTGGGGCTGGCCAGCCCCAGCATTTT. Protein sequence: CASSEWGGAGQPQHF.

The chain recombines TRBV7-9 with TRBJ2-3, with 7 bases identical to TRBD1. Germline CDR1 and CDR2: SEHNR and FQNEAQ (reference sequence). The CDR3 runs 15 residues. Trimming cost V 0 bases and J 3 bases; bases outside gene matches: 3. CDR3 sequence: CASSLAGGETDTQYF. The CDR3 DNA reads TGTGCCAGCAGCTTAGCAGGGGGCGAAACAGATACGCAGTATTTT.

The J gene is TRBJ1-4, the V gene TRBV30; 7 bases line up with TRBD1. V shed 3 bases and J 8 bases; nucleotides not matched to a gene: 6. Per germline, CDR1 GTSNPN and CDR2 SVGIG (reference sequence). The CDR3 is 13 amino acids. The CDR3 sequence is CAWRHRGREKLFF. In nucleotides, the CDR3 is TGTGCCTGGAGGCACAGGGGCAGGGAAAAACTGTTTTTT.

This clonotype has only a few counts. V and J are TRBV20-1 and TRBJ2-3, with 8 bases identical to TRBD2. This CDR3 contains 14 residues. Per germline, CDR1 DFQATT and CDR2 SNEGSKA (reference sequence). The V gene end was trimmed by 4 bases and the J gene end by 4 bases; junction bases not matched to a gene: 7. CDR3 sequence reads: CSATGTRRSDTQYF. CDR3 bases: TGCAGTGCTACCGGGACTAGAAGGTCAGATACGCAGTATTTT.